This T cell receptor (beta chain) appears in the sequencing data of a study of T cells and Merkel cell carcinoma outcomes. The protocol was immunoSEQ multiplex PCR, while the TCRdb copy is restricted to in-frame clones and leaves out a portion. The data contain about 15,000 clones, about four fifths of them seen just once; the ten biggest clones take up 9%. A remark on this clone: Antigen unknown.

Notes on the study in general: Merkel cell carcinoma outcomes were reportedly predicted by repertoire and T-cell density.

Sample: tumor tissue from Merkel cell carcinoma. The clonotype originates from a human donor with Merkel cell carcinoma.

The CDR3 DNA sequence: TGTGCCAGCAGCGTAGAGGGGGGGTCCTACAATGAGCAGTTCTTC. This codes for CASSVEGGSYNEQFF. The chain recombines TRBV9 with TRBJ2-1; TRBD2 is a possible D gene (7 bases). The CDR3 is made up of 15 amino acids. Germline V CDR1 and CDR2: SGDLS, YYNGEE. Trimming cost V 0 bases and J 1 base, with 8 bases left between them.